The rows below give T cell receptor beta chains drawn from one sample of a study of OX40 agonist ivuxolimab in advanced cancers. Method: immunoSEQ multiplex PCR; TCRdb's copy keeps in-frame clones and lacks some. The sample yields roughly 100,000 clones, around nine tenths seen once. This specimen consisted of CD4+ or CD8+ T cells sorted from blood, obtained in a trial of the OX40 agonist ivuxolimab. The receptors were gathered from an adult with an advanced solid tumor such as melanoma, head and neck, liver or kidney cancer. Each CDR3 is given with its conserved first and last residue. Each record gives: J gene, V gene, clone size, D gene, CDR3 protein, CDR3 DNA. A D gene is named only where the DNA matches it firmly. Clone sizes are given selectively: once, few, many, or a class where the clone is expanded.

>TRBJ1-4|TRBV7-2|NA|NA
CASSSSGTREKLFF
TGTGCCAGCAGTTCGTCCGGGACACGTGAAAAACTGTTTTTT
>TRBJ2-7|TRBV30|NA|NA
CAWSPWPSGEQYF
TGTGCCTGGAGCCCCTGGCCCTCGGGGGAGCAGTACTTC
>TRBJ2-3|TRBV11-2|NA|TRBD2
CASSLGTSGGYTDTQYF
TGTGCCAGCAGCCTCGGGACTAGCGGGGGGTACACAGATACGCAGTATTTT
>TRBJ1-2|TRBV19|NA|TRBD1
CASSLTGIYGYTF
TGTGCCAGTAGCCTGACAGGGATCTATGGCTACACCTTC
>TRBJ2-7|TRBV7-9|NA|TRBD1
CASSTLTGYEQYF
TGTGCCAGCAGCACCTTGACAGGGTACGAGCAGTACTTC
>TRBJ2-2|TRBV7-2|NA|NA
CASSLGLGGTGELFF
TGTGCCAGCAGCTTGGGCCTTGGCGGAACCGGGGAGCTGTTTTTT
>TRBJ2-4|TRBV18|NA|NA
CASSPSQGGANIQYF
TGTGCCAGCTCACCTTCTCAGGGGGGGGCGAACATTCAGTACTTC
>TRBJ1-5|TRBV2|NA|TRBD1
CASSLDRNQPQHF
TGTGCCAGCAGTCTGGACAGGAATCAGCCCCAGCATTTT
>TRBJ2-7|TRBV19|NA|NA
CASSPGLPTYEQYF
TGTGCCAGTAGTCCAGGACTACCAACCTACGAGCAGTACTTC
>TRBJ2-5|TRBV2|once|NA
CASSEGRGETQYF
TGTGCCAGCAGTGAGGGGAGAGGAGAGACCCAGTACTTC
>TRBJ1-1|TRBV4-3|NA|TRBD1
CASSHGTGSNTEAFF
TGCGCCAGCAGCCACGGGACAGGGTCGAACACTGAAGCTTTCTTT
>TRBJ2-1|TRBV18|NA|NA
CASSPRALDEQFF
TGTGCCAGCTCACCACGAGCTTTAGATGAGCAGTTCTTC
>TRBJ1-2|TRBV7-9|NA|TRBD1
CASSLTGANYGYTF
TGTGCCAGCAGCCTGACAGGGGCTAACTATGGCTACACCTTC
>TRBJ1-2|TRBV28|NA|TRBD1
CASRQGVGNYGYTF
TGTGCCAGCCGCCAGGGGGTGGGGAACTATGGCTACACCTTC
>TRBJ1-1|TRBV19|NA|NA
CASRDRENTEAFF
TGTGCCAGTAGGGATCGGGAGAACACTGAAGCTTTCTTT
>TRBJ2-3|TRBV30|NA|NA
CAWTLGGLNTQYF
TGTGCCTGGACTTTAGGGGGGCTAAATACGCAGTATTTT
>TRBJ1-4|TRBV6-1|NA|NA
CASSERGIATNEKLFF
TGTGCCAGCAGTGAGCGGGGAATCGCAACTAATGAAAAACTGTTTTTT
>TRBJ1-4|TRBV27|NA|NA
CASSFEGRGREKLFF
TGTGCCAGCAGTTTCGAGGGCAGGGGCAGAGAAAAACTGTTTTTT
>TRBJ1-1|TRBV7-9|NA|TRBD1
CASNVDRANTEAFF
TGTGCCAGCAACGTCGACAGGGCAAACACTGAAGCTTTCTTT
>TRBJ1-2|TRBV28|NA|TRBD1
CASSPDSGTGGRYGYTF
TGTGCCAGCAGTCCCGACTCCGGGACAGGGGGTCGGTATGGCTACACCTTC
>TRBJ2-1|TRBV11-2|NA|TRBD2
CASSLLVGGINEQFF
TGTGCCAGCAGCTTGCTAGTGGGGGGGATCAATGAGCAGTTCTTC
>TRBJ2-5|TRBV5-1|NA|TRBD1
CASSPGTGLETQYF
TGCGCCAGCAGCCCCGGGACAGGGCTGGAGACCCAGTACTTC
>TRBJ1-1|TRBV7-2|NA|NA
CASSLGVHPNTEAFF
TGTGCCAGCAGCTTAGGAGTTCATCCTAACACTGAAGCTTTCTTT
>TRBJ2-7|TRBV25-1|NA|NA
CASSFKTNSYEQYF
TGTGCCAGCAGCTTTAAAACTAATTCGTACGAGCAGTACTTC
>TRBJ1-2|TRBV5-4|NA|TRBD1
CASSSQGGGRNYGYTF
TGTGCCAGCAGCTCCCAGGGGGGGGGCCGCAACTATGGCTACACCTTC
>TRBJ2-1|TRBV10-1|NA|NA
CASSSGTALNEQFF
TGCGCCAGCAGCTCCGGGACCGCCCTCAATGAGCAGTTCTTC
>TRBJ2-5|TRBV30|NA|NA
CAWSRDTAGTQYF
TGTGCCTGGTCCCGGGACACCGCCGGGACCCAGTACTTC
>TRBJ1-5|TRBV5-6|NA|NA
CASSLWTEYSNQPQHF
TGTGCCAGCAGCCTTTGGACAGAGTATAGCAATCAGCCCCAGCATTTT
>TRBJ2-1|TRBV20-1|NA|NA
CSARGYNEQFF
TGCAGTGCGCGGGGATACAATGAGCAGTTCTTC
>TRBJ2-5|TRBV7-2|NA|NA
CASSLGRGGETQYF
TGTGCCAGCAGCTTAGGCAGGGGTGGGGAGACCCAGTACTTC
>TRBJ2-5|TRBV7-6|NA|NA
CASSPNRRETQYF
TGTGCCAGCAGCCCCAACCGGCGAGAGACCCAGTACTTC
>TRBJ1-3|TRBV6-1|NA|NA
CASSLGFLNTIYF
TGTGCCTCTTCTTTAGGGTTTCTAAACACCATATATTTT
>TRBJ1-2|TRBV7-2|NA|NA
CASSLDWGNYGYTF
TGTGCCAGCAGCTTAGACTGGGGGAACTATGGCTACACCTTC
>TRBJ2-2|TRBV19|NA|NA
CASSISPLNTGELFF
TGTGCCAGTAGTATATCGCCGTTGAACACCGGGGAGCTGTTTTTT
>TRBJ1-5|TRBV2|NA|NA
CASSGQATNQPQHF
TGTGCCAGCAGTGGACAGGCTACGAATCAGCCCCAGCATTTT
>TRBJ2-7|TRBV27|NA|TRBD2
CASSLLGTSDYEQYF
TGTGCCAGCAGTTTATTAGGGACTAGCGACTACGAGCAGTACTTC
>TRBJ2-5|TRBV18|NA|TRBD1
CASSGDRRETQYF
TGTGCCAGCTCCGGGGACAGAAGGGAGACCCAGTACTTC
>TRBJ1-6|TRBV7-2|NA|NA
CASSFPGQGNSPLHF
TGTGCCAGCAGCTTCCCGGGTCAAGGGAATTCACCCCTCCACTTT
>TRBJ1-5|TRBV5-6|NA|TRBD1
CASSLDRGLNQPQHF
TGTGCCAGCAGCTTGGACAGGGGCTTAAATCAGCCCCAGCATTTT
>TRBJ1-4|TRBV4-3|NA|TRBD1
CASSQIWTGSSEKLFF
TGCGCCAGCAGCCAAATCTGGACAGGGTCGAGTGAAAAACTGTTTTTT
>TRBJ2-7|TRBV7-2|NA|TRBD1
CASSTRTGRVDEQYF
TGTGCCAGCAGCACCCGGACAGGGCGGGTGGACGAGCAGTACTTC
>TRBJ1-2|TRBV7-2|NA|NA
CASSLPGVLTF
TGTGCCAGCAGCTTACCGGGGGTCCTCACCTTC